This entry concerns a single T cell receptor (beta chain). No antigen is known for it. Per-nucleotide qualities are absent, and no much larger clonotype sits a single base away. The data stem from a study of blood T cell repertoires in COVID-19 (dated by TCRdb to 2018 to 2021). With respect to the entire study: Collaborator samples came from the United States, Italy and Spain and covered acute and convalescent phases of COVID-19. Subjects who had been exposed to COVID-19, were actively infected with it, or had recovered from it provided the deeply sampled blood TCRbeta repertoires that made up the dataset. The samples were drawn from two sources: the first 160 participants of the ongoing ImmuneRACE study, and over 950 subjects contributed by 6 global collaborators. The prospective study material was composed of cDNA or gDNA derived from T cells, B-cell-depleted T cells, or PBMCs. Sample metadata almost always included a de-identified subject ID, COVID-19 status, age in years and sex. Where available, HLA class I and class II types were taken from metadata supplied by the sample provider and were not determined by assay-based typing. The repertoires were made available in a free public database intended to serve as a resource for research on the immune response to SARS-CoV-2.

Beyond this particular receptor, the publication reports: How much clinical and demographic metadata was included differed by source and by participant, and the metadata was provided uncurated.

TCRbeta CDR3 regions were amplified from genomic DNA using the immunoSEQ Assay, a bias-controlled multiplex PCR. From the authors' description of their analysis: The number of nucleated cells in each sample was estimated from the amplification of reference gene primers within the assay. To quantify the absolute abundance of each unique TCRbeta CDR3 rearrangement, sequence reads were collapsed and filtered. Productive Simpson clonality was computed per sample as the square root of Simpson's diversity index over productive rearrangements. Not all clones reach the TCRdb copy of this immuneACCESS table, which keeps in-frame sequences only. Checked studies attribute under half of the gap to unresolved V genes and leave the rest unexplained. Clonal size and the V and J genes are those of that table, whereas D and trimming came from the DNA. In this sample the table shows about 78,000 clones, roughly 89% of which occur a single time. Clones ranked in the top ten supply roughly 5.3% of the sample.

Reading the germline V gene gives CDR1 KGHDR and CDR2 SFDVKD. The cysteine opens and the phenylalanine closes a CDR3 of 13 amino acids. Only the CDR3 region is kept as DNA, spanning 39 bases read in frame from base 1. The junction shows trimming of 6 bases on V and 0 bases on J, plus 5 bases between the germline ends. Whole blood was collected in K2EDTA tubes by collaborating institutions according to the institutions' own protocols. For TCRbeta analysis, collaborator samples were shipped as frozen whole blood, as isolated PBMCs, or as DNA extracted from either sample type. This sequence originates from a woman of 80 years or more with active or convalescent COVID-19. The sequence is built from TRBV24-1 and TRBJ1-5; the D gene remains uncertain. Sequencing was done on a sample of peripheral blood. The DNA sequence reads TGTGCCACCAGTCACTATAGCAATCAGCCCCAGCATTTT. Its amino acids are CATSHYSNQPQHF.